This T cell receptor beta chain was sequenced during a study of T cell responses to AZD1222 COVID-19 vaccine. Comments on this clone: Its target is not known.

The CDR3 sequence is 13 residues long. The ends were cut back, 7 bases at V and 8 bases at J, with 17 bases in the middle. Germline values: CDR1 SGHVS, CDR2 FQNEAQ. Some clones are missing from TCRdb's copy, which holds only in-frame ones; the method was immunoSEQ multiplex PCR. The profile shows 95,000 to 110,000 clones, more than 85% of them singletons. Overall study results and limits: Per reports, nearly half of all spike-specific TCRs target regions that are unmutated in variants.

The sequence was obtained from an adult in good health. The chain joins TRBV7-8 to TRBJ1-2; tentatively, D is TRBD1 (5 bases). Sequenced material: peripheral blood, taken on day 0 of AZD1222 vaccination. For the CDR3, the DNA is TGTGCCAGCAACAATGGGGGTTTTGGCGGCTACACCTTC. Residues: CASNNGGFGGYTF.